These 27 T cell receptor beta chains were all obtained from the same sample, sequenced in a study of shared clonotypes between healthy human individuals. This table comes from immunoSEQ multiplex PCR, and its TCRdb copy is limited to in-frame clones, with some not included. The sample shows about half a million clones, 70% to 85% of them seen only once. Sequencing was carried out using PBMCs. Source of these receptors: a middle-aged woman in good health. Some clones in this sample may be carry-over from other donors' samples.

The chain links TRBV6-5 to TRBJ2-3; the match to TRBD2 covers 8 bases. Per germline, CDR1 MNHEY and CDR2 SVGAGI. The V segment lost 6 bases and the J segment 9 bases; nucleotides outside the gene matches: 8. This CDR3 spans 13 amino acids. CDR3 bases: TGTGCCAGCAGCCAAAGCGGGAGTATGACGCAGTATTTT. This codes for CASSQSGSMTQYF.

The chain is built from TRBV27 and TRBJ2-3; D possibly corresponds to TRBD2 (6 bases). The V gene's germline CDR1 is MNHEY and CDR2 SMNVEV (reference sequence). The CDR3 totals 13 residues. Between the trimmed V and J ends, which lost 6 bases and 3 bases, there was a span of 10 bases. The CDR3 loop reads CASSRAGTDTQYF. CDR3 nucleotides: TGTGCCAGCAGCCGCGCGGGGACAGATACGCAGTATTTT.

V is TRBV7-2 and J is TRBJ2-6; D is unclear. Per germline, CDR1 SGHTA and CDR2 FQGNSA. This CDR3 has 13 amino acids. V was clipped by 6 bases and J by 1 base, with 4 bases between them. This chain's CDR3 is CASSGSGANVLTF. The CDR3 nucleotides are TGTGCCAGCAGTGGGTCTGGGGCCAACGTCCTGACTTTC.

Points on this clone: A far larger clone is one base from this, pointing to a likely read error. Different DNA sequences within this sample yield the same CDR3. The CDR3 spells CASSLVPEAYNEQFF. The CDR3 DNA reads TGTGCCAGCAGTTTAGTTCCAGAGGCCTACAATGAGCAGTTCTTC. The chain links TRBV7-9 to TRBJ2-1; D unclear. Germline V gene data show CDR1 as SEHNR and CDR2 as FQNEAQ (reference sequence). The CDR3 consists of 15 residues.

The chain couples TRBV18 to TRBJ1-1, with D tentatively TRBD1 (5 bases). Looked up from germline, CDR1 is KGHSH and CDR2 is LQKENI. CDR3 length: 15 amino acids. Trimming took 1 base from V and 3 from J, leaving 12 bases between them. The CDR3: CASSPRGWGYTEAFF. As DNA, the CDR3 is TGTGCCAGCTCACCACGAGGGTGGGGGTACACTGAAGCTTTCTTT.

The rearrangement links TRBV21-1 to TRBJ2-1. TRBV21-1 is a pseudogene. This CDR3 contains 12 residues. CDR3 amino acids: CPGNDSYNEQFF. The DNA of the CDR3 is TGCCCTGGGAACGACTCCTACAATGAGCAGTTCTTC.

V is TRBV7-6 and J is TRBJ2-7; the D call may be TRBD1 or TRBD2 (5 bases each). The germline V and J ends were trimmed by 5 bases and 0 bases, with 20 bases remaining between them. CDR3 length: 17 amino acids. Per the germline V gene, CDR1 is SGHVS and CDR2 is FNYEAQ. The CDR3 DNA sequence: TGTGCCAGCAGCCCCCACATCGGGGCCTTGACCTCCTACGAGCAGTACTTC. Translation gives CASSPHIGALTSYEQYF.

The chain combines TRBV28 with TRBJ1-5, with TRBD1 as a possible D gene (5 bases). Germline CDR1 is MDHEN and CDR2 is SYDVKM. The V end was cut by 9 bases, the J end by 5 bases, with 14 bases between. This CDR3 spans 13 amino acids. CDR3 in DNA: TGTGCCAGTGGTGAGGGACTCCATCAGCCCCAGCATTTT. This encodes CASGEGLHQPQHF. The variable domain in full, completed from reference TRBV28 and TRBJ1-5, reads DVKVTQSSRYLVKRTGEKVFLECVQDMDHENMFWYRQDPGLGLRLIYFSYDVKMKEKGDIPEGYSVSREKKERFSLILESASTNQTSMYLCASGEGLHQPQHFGDGTRLSIL.

The gene calls are TRBV15 and TRBJ1-2; TRBD1 is a possible D gene (5 bases). V was clipped by 1 base and J by 8 bases, with 8 bases between them. This CDR3 has 12 amino acids. Germline loops: CDR1 LNHNV, CDR2 YYDKDF (reference sequence). CDR3 protein: CATSRAREGYTF. The CDR3 nucleotides read TGTGCCACCAGCAGAGCCAGGGAAGGCTACACCTTC.

The V gene is TRBV7-2, the J gene TRBJ2-7; 9 bases fit TRBD2. Per germline, CDR1 SGHTA and CDR2 FQGNSA. V shed 3 bases and J 3 bases; nucleotides not matched to a gene: 9. The CDR3 contains 16 residues. CDR3 in DNA: TGTGCCAGCAGCTTCCGCGGCGGGAGGGTTAACTACGAGCAGTACTTC. This sequence encodes CASSFRGGRVNYEQYF.

This clone came up many times. The rearrangement uses TRBV28 and TRBJ2-1; TRBD1 matches 7 bases. The CDR3 extends over 16 amino acids. Germline V gives CDR1 MDHEN, CDR2 SYDVKM. V gave up 5 bases and J gave up 3 bases; unmatched junction bases: 10. The CDR3: CASSALGTAIYNEQFF. Here the CDR3 DNA reads TGTGCCAGCAGTGCTCTAGGGACAGCCATCTACAATGAGCAGTTCTTC.

The table lists this clone with a count of one. The chain carries TRBV11-2 and TRBJ1-1; weak D call: TRBD1 (6 bases). Between the trimmed V and J ends, which lost 5 bases and 6 bases, there was a span of 13 bases. This CDR3 region has 13 residues. Germline assignment: CDR1 SGHAT and CDR2 FQNNGV. In DNA form, the CDR3 reads TGTGCCAGCAGCGAAGGCCGACAGGCTGAAGCTTTCTTT. Translated, it gives CASSEGRQAEAFF.

This chain connects TRBV28 to TRBJ2-1; 10 nucleotides match TRBD2. Germline lookup yields CDR1 MDHEN and CDR2 SYDVKM. This CDR3 has 16 amino acids. V trimming: 1 base; J trimming: 8 bases; junction bases outside the gene matches: 8. The CDR3 reads CASSLLAGGSGDEQFF. CDR3 sequence (DNA): TGTGCCAGCAGTTTATTAGCGGGAGGTAGCGGGGATGAGCAGTTCTTC.

This chain connects TRBV5-4 to TRBJ2-5; 7 bases fit TRBD1. The V and J ends lost 3 bases and 3 bases, in that order; junction bases with no gene match: 5. CDR3 length: 14 residues. CDR1 and CDR2 from the germline V gene are SGHNT and YYREEE (reference sequence). The CDR3: CASSYTGTEETQYF. CDR3 coding DNA: TGTGCCAGCAGCTACACCGGGACAGAAGAGACCCAGTACTTC.

V is TRBV6-1 and J is TRBJ2-5, with 12 bases matching TRBD2. The CDR3 runs to 16 residues. In germline, CDR1 is MNHNS, CDR2 SASEGT. The trim removed 3 bases at V and 3 bases at J, leaving 5 bases unmatched. For the CDR3, the DNA is TGTGCCAGCAGTGATTCGCTAGCGGGAGGGGAAGAGACCCAGTACTTC. Amino acid sequence: CASSDSLAGGEETQYF.

The V and J genes are TRBV5-1 and TRBJ2-1; tentative D call: TRBD2 (5 bases). CDR3 size: 14 residues. Trimming removed 4 bases from V and 3 bases from J, with 11 bases in between. Germline assignment: CDR1 SGHRS and CDR2 YFSETQ. The DNA for the CDR3 is TGCGCCAGCAGCCACCCCCGGGACTACAATGAGCAGTTCTTC. It codes for CASSHPRDYNEQFF.

The CDR3 DNA reads as TGCGCCAGCAGCTTGGATTCACCCGGGGATGAGCAGTTCTTC. This encodes CASSLDSPGDEQFF. The rearrangement joins TRBV5-1 to TRBJ2-1; D possibly corresponds to TRBD2 (5 bases). CDR1 is SGHRS and CDR2 is YFSETQ in the germline V gene. CDR3 size: 14 residues. V dropped 0 bases and J dropped 8 bases, with 12 bases sitting between them.

The chain joins TRBV29-1 to TRBJ1-6; D unclear. The CDR3 runs 15 residues. From germline, CDR1 is SQVTM and CDR2 ANQGSEA. V dropped 0 bases and J dropped 14 bases, with 20 bases sitting between them. The CDR3 sequence: CSVEECLWVPSALHF. CDR3 DNA: TGCAGCGTTGAAGAGTGTTTATGGGTGCCTTCGGCCCTCCACTTT. Complete variable domain (other parts from reference TRBV29-1 and TRBJ1-6): SAVISQKPSRDICQRGTSLTIQCQVDSQVTMMFWYRQQPGQSLTLIATANQGSEATYESGFVIDKFPISRPNLTFSTLTVSNMSPEDSSIYLCSVEECLWVPSALHFGNGTRLTVT.

This sequence joins TRBV5-6 and TRBJ1-4, with D uncertain. Germline-derived CDR1 and CDR2 are SGHDT and YYEEEE. V gave up 4 bases and J gave up 8 bases, with 15 bases separating them. The CDR3 spans 14 residues. The CDR3: CASSPAYRPEKLFF. Written as DNA, the CDR3 is TGTGCCAGCAGCCCCGCTTACCGACCGGAAAAACTGTTTTTT.

The V and J genes are TRBV30 and TRBJ1-4; 7 bases agree with TRBD1. The CDR3 is 14 amino acids. J was trimmed by 8 bases and V by 0 bases; bases with no gene match: 6. Germline CDR1 is GTSNPN and CDR2 is SVGIG (reference sequence). In DNA, the CDR3 is TGTGCCTGGAGTGTACTAGGGGGCGCGGAAAAACTGTTTTTT. Encoded protein: CAWSVLGGAEKLFF.

This chain joins TRBV7-2 and TRBJ2-4; weak D call: TRBD1 (6 bases). The germline V gene encodes CDR1 SGHTA and CDR2 FQGNSA. Trimming took off 3 bases at V and 0 bases at J, with 9 bases between the two ends. The CDR3 totals 15 residues. The CDR3 loop reads CASSLDSLAKNIQYF. The CDR3 DNA reads as TGTGCCAGCAGCTTGGACAGCCTAGCCAAAAACATTCAGTACTTC.

On this clone: Distinct nucleotide sequences in the sample also encode this CDR3. The gene calls are TRBV5-1 and TRBJ1-3, with D unclear. With 0 bases removed from V and 3 bases from J, the gap between germline ends came to 7 bases. Per the germline V gene, CDR1 is SGHRS and CDR2 is YFSETQ. The CDR3 length is 14 residues. Written as DNA, the CDR3 is TGCGCCAGCAGCTTGGCCGGGGTTGGAAACACCATATATTTT. Translation: CASSLAGVGNTIYF. The full variable domain, rest sourced from reference TRBV5-1 and TRBJ1-3, is KAGVTQTPRYLIKTRGQQVTLSCSPISGHRSVSWYQQTPGQGLQFLFEYFSETQRNKGNFPGRFSGRQFSNSRSEMNVSTLELGDSALYLCASSLAGVGNTIYFGEGSWLTVV.

The rearrangement uses TRBV28 and TRBJ2-5, with D uncertain. Germline V CDR1 and CDR2: MDHEN, SYDVKM. The CDR3 has 12 amino acids. V was pared by 3 bases and J by 0 bases, with 2 bases between. The CDR3 DNA reads as TGTGCCAGCAGTTTTGACCAAGAGACCCAGTACTTC. This encodes CASSFDQETQYF.

DNA of the CDR3: TGCAGTGCTAGCCCCCAGAATGAGCAGTTCTTC. This codes for CSASPQNEQFF. The chain employs TRBV20-1 and TRBJ2-1; D is uncertain. CDR3 size: 11 residues. Germline lookup yields CDR1 DFQATT and CDR2 SNEGSKA (reference sequence). Between the trimmed V and J ends, which lost 3 bases and 7 bases, there was a span of 7 bases.

The J gene is TRBJ2-3, the V gene TRBV2, with 11 bases fitting TRBD2. The ends lost 3 bases at V and 5 bases at J; junction bases unmatched: 10. The CDR3 contains 17 residues. Looked up from germline, CDR1 is SNHLY and CDR2 is FYNNEI. The CDR3 DNA reads TGTGCCAGCAGTGATGGTGAACTAGCGGGAGAGGAAGATACGCAGTATTTT. This gives the protein CASSDGELAGEEDTQYF.

This clone came up once. This sequence joins TRBV5-4 and TRBJ2-5; D perhaps matches TRBD2 (5 bases). The CDR3 covers 13 residues. Germline CDR1 and CDR2: SGHNT and YYREEE (reference sequence). The V gene lost 4 bases and the J gene lost 7 bases, with 14 bases spanning the gap. The CDR3 DNA sequence: TGTGCCAGCAGCCCGAGCGGCCCAGGGACCCAGTACTTC. Translation: CASSPSGPGTQYF.

This clone was seen a handful of times. V and J are TRBV10-3 and TRBJ2-3; 7 nucleotides line up with TRBD2. V lost 3 bases to trimming and J lost 4 bases; unmatched junction nucleotides: 13. Germline V lookup: CDR1 ENHRY, CDR2 SYGVKD. This CDR3 has 17 residues. The CDR3 loop is CAISEGRAGEGPDTQYF. CDR3 nucleotides: TGTGCCATCAGTGAAGGCCGCGCGGGAGAAGGTCCAGATACGCAGTATTTT.